This record concerns one T cell receptor (beta chain) sequence. These data come from a study of blood T cell repertoires in COVID-19. Germline V gene lookup returns CDR1 GTSNPN and CDR2 SVGIG (reference sequence). Deletions cut 2 bases from V and 10 bases from J, with 9 bases between. The CDR3 runs 12 residues. The repertoire was sequenced with immunoSEQ multiplex PCR; TCRdb's copy has only in-frame clones and lacks some. The sample lists 65,000 to 75,000 clones; roughly 74% were seen once. This TCR came from a human donor in a cohort sampled during active COVID-19. The chain combines TRBV30 with TRBJ1-6; D unclear. Source material: peripheral blood. CDR3 nucleotide sequence: TGTGCCTGGAGTCAAATCCAGTCACCCCTCCACTTT. This sequence encodes CAWSQIQSPLHF.